This record covers a single TCR beta chain. This sample is drawn from a study of blood T cell repertoires in COVID-19. Study at large: Sites across the United States, Italy and Spain contributed samples from acute and convalescent COVID-19.

Participants came from around 25 US areas, aged about 18 to 89 years. CDR3 length equals 15 residues. Trimming cost V 5 bases and J 7 bases; bases outside gene matches: 8. Germline V gene sequence: CDR1 SGHTA, CDR2 FQGTGA. Under the authors' procedure: Nucleated cell counts were estimated from reference gene primer amplification. The method was immunoSEQ multiplex PCR; TCRdb's version includes in-frame clones alone and lacks a portion of them. The V and J calls and the clone size are those of that table, but D and trimming were determined from the DNA. The data hold 270,000 or so clones, with about nine tenths observed a single time.

The sequencing input was PBMCs or T cells enriched from blood (not recorded which). The sequence came from a woman under 40 with acute COVID-19. The V and J genes are TRBV7-3 and TRBJ2-1; 10 bases are a match to TRBD2. The CDR3 nucleotides read TGTGCCAGCAGCCCATGGCCTAGCGGGAGTAATGAGCAGTTCTTC. Its protein product is CASSPWPSGSNEQFF.